Shown below are 4 T cell receptor beta chains from a single sample sequenced in a study of CD8 T cells in Susac syndrome. The authors reverse transcribed roughly 0.45 to 1 ug RNA with random hexamers. MiXCR, applied by TCRdb to the immunoSEQ multiplex PCR reads, yields one record per CDR3 protein. The sample yields 140,000 to 150,000 distinct CDR3 sequences, 95% seen once. The sequenced material came from CD4+ T cells from PBMCs. Receptors originate from a human donor with multiple sclerosis.

Only one count was recorded for this clonotype. The gene calls are TRBV29-1 and TRBJ2-5; D not resolved. V was shortened by 4 bases and J by 5 bases, with 8 bases between the two germline ends. The germline V gene encodes CDR1 SQVTM and CDR2 ANQGSEA. The CDR3 extends over 11 amino acids. The CDR3 sequence is CSVAIGETQYF. Written as DNA, the CDR3 is TGCAGCGTTGCGATCGGGGAGACCCAGTACTTC.

The genes are TRBV18 and TRBJ2-6; 8 positions match TRBD1. The CDR3 contains 18 residues. V dropped 3 bases and J dropped 1; count of bases not matched to a gene: 8. CDR1 KGHSH and CDR2 LQKENI come from the germline V gene. In nucleotides, the CDR3 is TGTGCCAGCTCACCCAACCAGGGGGCAGGGTCTGGGGCCAACGTCCTGACTTTC. Its protein is CASSPNQGAGSGANVLTF.

V and J are TRBV9 and TRBJ1-2; 8 bases agree with TRBD1. CDR1 SGDLS and CDR2 YYNGEE come from the germline V gene. The CDR3 runs to 17 residues. The ends lost 4 bases at V and 6 bases at J; junction bases unmatched: 17. Written as DNA, the CDR3 is TGTGCCAGCAGCCCTCGTGGGACAGGCGATCGCCCTAATGGCTACACCTTC. The encoded protein is CASSPRGTGDRPNGYTF.

The rearrangement links TRBV6-2 or TRBV6-3 to TRBJ2-7; either TRBD1 or TRBD2 may supply D (6 bases each). This CDR3 has 15 amino acids. V dropped 7 bases and J dropped 0 bases, with 16 bases sitting between them. Germline CDR1 MNHEY, CDR2 SVGEGT. The CDR3 DNA sequence: TGTGCCAGCAAAACAGGGACTTACAGCTCCTACGAGCAGTACTTC. Its protein product is CASKTGTYSSYEQYF.